These T cell receptor beta chains were read from a single sample in a study of graft-versus-host responses after intestinal transplantation. Clones were read by immunoSEQ multiplex PCR, and TCRdb kept only the in-frame ones, dropping some. The sample consists of 13,000 to 15,000 clones, roughly 81% of them appearing once. The sequencing used ileum tissue, collected 16 days after intestinal transplant. The receptor set was obtained from a human patient who received an intestinal transplant, so some T cells may come from the graft donor. CDR3s include the opening cysteine and the closing phenylalanine or tryptophan. The D gene is left open where the match is weak.

15 TRBJ2-1 TRBV30 TRBD2 CAWSVRLAGGGEQFF
13 TRBJ1-6 TRBV28 NA CASSLANRAPLHF
15 TRBJ2-1 TRBV10-3 TRBD2 CARTSGTRPYNEQFF
14 TRBJ2-2 TRBV27 NA CASSCQKNTGELFF
17 TRBJ2-2 TRBV9 NA CASSPRVKGGGSGELFF
14 TRBJ1-1 TRBV7-9 NA CASSPGGEGTEAFF
15 TRBJ2-7 TRBV6-5 NA CASSRPGHSSYEQYF
14 TRBJ2-3 TRBV11-2 NA CASSLYGVTDTQYF
14 TRBJ1-5 TRBV27 NA CASSLSTDYQPQHF
13 TRBJ2-1 TRBV7-9 TRBD2 CASSLRRLAEQFF
13 TRBJ2-7 TRBV6-5 TRBD1 CAISSGTGYEQYF
15 TRBJ1-1 TRBV6-5 TRBD1 CASSYEQGVGTEAFF
13 TRBJ2-1 TRBV19 TRBD2 CASSGLAGNEQFF
14 TRBJ2-7 TRBV7-9 NA CASSRRNNAYEQYF
16 TRBJ2-1 TRBV6-6 TRBD2 CASSYRREGQYNEQFF
14 TRBJ1-2 TRBV5-4 NA CASSLMGSTYGYTF
13 TRBJ2-3 TRBV19 NA CASRDTITDTQYF
16 TRBJ1-5 TRBV27 NA CASSPRMKGGNQPQHF
12 TRBJ2-5 TRBV6-6 TRBD1 CASKTGIETQYF
13 TRBJ2-7 TRBV6-5 NA CASSDGSIYEQYF
18 TRBJ2-6 TRBV21-1 NA CASSKWAEGEPGANVLTF
16 TRBJ2-1 TRBV9 TRBD2 CASSPASGPSFDEQFF
11 TRBJ1-1 TRBV6-6 NA CASEALDEAFF
14 TRBJ2-7 TRBV5-4 TRBD1 CASSYRQGADEQYF
11 TRBJ1-1 TRBV30 NA CAWRQNTEAFF